This T cell receptor (beta chain) was found in a study of blood T cells in healthy people across ages. This clonotype was recorded at least ten times. V was clipped by 3 bases and J by 1 base; unmatched bases: 8. The CDR3 runs 17 residues. For the second PCR, which ran for roughly 6 to 12 cycles, a sample-barcoded 5' primer and a J-beta primer mix were used. TCRdb recomputed calls from the 5' RACE reads with MiXCR, one row per CDR3 protein. The repertoire holds hundreds of thousands of distinct CDR3 sequences, about 30% seen once, with 15% in the top ten. The sequence was collected from a woman of 80 years or more in good health. The V and J genes are TRBV12-3 or TRBV12-4 and TRBJ1-5; 8 bases line up with TRBD1. The sample consisted of blood. The CDR3 here is CASSFESGGLSNQPQHF. The CDR3 nucleotides are TGTGCCAGCAGTTTTGAGTCAGGGGGCTTGAGCAATCAGCCCCAGCATTTT.